What follows are 27 T cell receptor beta chains derived from one specimen sequenced in a study of CD8 T cells in Susac syndrome. RNA in amounts of roughly 0.45 to 1 ug was reverse transcribed with random hexamers. Via MiXCR, TCRdb re-called the immunoSEQ multiplex PCR reads, giving one row per CDR3 protein. Here the sample spans almost 450,000 distinct CDR3 sequences, 85% to 90% being singletons. The sequenced material came from CD8+ T cells from PBMCs. The receptors come from a human donor with multiple sclerosis.

V and J are TRBV19 and TRBJ1-1; D gene uncertain. The germline gives CDR1 LNHDA, CDR2 SQIVND (reference sequence). The CDR3 is made up of 11 amino acids. V lost 6 bases, J lost 7 bases, and 9 bases lay in between. CDR3 DNA sequence: TGTGCCAGTAGCCCGGGTTATGAAGCTTTCTTT. Its translation is CASSPGYEAFF.

This chain joins TRBV6-5 and TRBJ2-1; 13 bases line up with TRBD2. The CDR3 runs 17 residues. Germline V gene sequence: CDR1 MNHEY, CDR2 SVGAGI. The J segment lost 2 bases and the V segment lost 2 bases, leaving 3 bases of the junction unmatched. CDR3 nucleotide sequence: TGTGCCAGCAGTTACCACGGGACTAGCGGGACCTACAATGAGCAGTTCTTC. This codes for CASSYHGTSGTYNEQFF.

This clonotype was seen just once. CDR3 DNA sequence: TGTGCCAGCATGCAATACAGGGGTGGCAATGAGCAGTTCTTC. Protein: CASMQYRGGNEQFF. The chain couples TRBV2 to TRBJ2-1; 7 nucleotides match TRBD1. CDR1 is SNHLY, CDR2 FYNNEI, per germline. J was trimmed by 6 bases and V by 7 bases; bases with no gene match: 9. CDR3 size: 14 residues. The variable domain in full, completed from reference TRBV2 and TRBJ2-1, reads EPEVTQTPSHQVTQMGQEVILRCVPISNHLYFYWYRQILGQKVEFLVSFYNNEISEKSEIFDDQFSVERPDGSNFTLKIRSTKLEDSAMYFCASMQYRGGNEQFFGPGTRLTVL.

This chain uses TRBV4-1 with TRBJ1-1, with D maybe TRBD1 (6 bases). The CDR3 sequence is 13 residues long. Germline CDR1 reads MGHRA; CDR2 reads YSYEKL. Trimming removed 2 bases from V and 8 bases from J, with 12 bases in between. CDR3 region: CASSQTGQNEAFF. The CDR3 DNA reads as TGCGCCAGCAGCCAAACAGGACAGAACGAAGCTTTCTTT.

This clonotype was recorded only once. The chain recombines TRBV7-9 with TRBJ2-7, with a possible D match to TRBD1 (6 bases). There are 15 residues in the CDR3. Trimming took 4 bases from V and 2 from J, leaving 15 bases between them. The germline gives CDR1 SEHNR, CDR2 FQNEAQ (reference sequence). DNA of the CDR3: TGTGCCAGCAGCTCACCCTCACAGGGCACCTACGAGCAGTACTTC. Residues: CASSSPSQGTYEQYF.

V and J are TRBV7-9 and TRBJ2-1; D remains unclear. The CDR3 consists of 15 residues. Germline V CDR1 and CDR2: SEHNR, FQNEAQ (reference sequence). With 4 bases removed from V and 0 bases from J, the gap between germline ends came to 10 bases. CDR3 sequence: CASSSRRSSYNEQFF. The DNA of the CDR3 is TGTGCCAGCAGCTCCCGACGGAGCTCCTACAATGAGCAGTTCTTC.

V and J are TRBV27 and TRBJ2-2; TRBD1 or TRBD2 may be the D gene (6 bases each). The germline gives CDR1 MNHEY, CDR2 SMNVEV (reference sequence). V was cut by 7 bases and J by 3 bases, with 12 bases left in between. The CDR3 has 14 residues. DNA of the CDR3: TGTGCCAGCACCTGGGGGGCCGACACCGGGGAGCTGTTTTTT. Protein product: CASTWGADTGELFF.

This chain joins TRBV7-6 and TRBJ1-1, with D maybe TRBD1 (6 bases). The germline CDR1 and CDR2 sequences are SGHVS and FNYEAQ. This CDR3 spans 15 amino acids. Between the trimmed V and J ends, which lost 0 bases and 0 bases, there was a span of 8 bases. This CDR3 is CASSLADSLNTEAFF. The CDR3 DNA sequence: TGTGCCAGCAGCTTAGCGGACAGCCTGAACACTGAAGCTTTCTTT.

The chain couples TRBV7-2 to TRBJ2-1, with D uncertain. The CDR3 consists of 15 residues. Germline CDR1 and CDR2: SGHTA and FQGNSA. The V and J ends lost 2 bases and 0 bases respectively, with 8 bases between them. CDR3 nucleotide sequence: TGTGCCAGCAGCTTAAGGAGCTACTCCTACAATGAGCAGTTCTTC. It translates to CASSLRSYSYNEQFF.

The V and J genes are TRBV2 and TRBJ1-2, with D perhaps matching TRBD1 (6 bases). The V gene's germline CDR1 is SNHLY and CDR2 FYNNEI. The CDR3 runs to 15 residues. Trimming took off 7 bases at V and 7 bases at J, with 22 bases between the two ends. The CDR3 DNA reads as TGTGCCAGCAAGGGGCTGGGGGGGCCTGATTTTGGCTACACCTTC. Translated, it gives CASKGLGGPDFGYTF.

This clonotype appeared once. The CDR3 DNA follows: TGTGCCAGCAGTGAAGGTCAGGGCTATAGCTATGAGCAGTTCTTC. This gives the protein CASSEGQGYSYEQFF. V and J are TRBV6-1 and TRBJ2-1; D perhaps matches TRBD1 (5 bases). Germline V gene data show CDR1 as MNHNS and CDR2 as SASEGT. This CDR3 contains 15 residues. V was pared by 1 base and J by 8 bases, with 15 bases between.

The rearrangement links TRBV20-1 to TRBJ2-5; tentative D call: TRBD2 (6 bases). Germline values: CDR1 DFQATT, CDR2 SNEGSKA (reference sequence). The V end lost 8 bases, the J end lost 5 bases, and 12 bases lay between the germline ends. The CDR3 is 11 amino acids. The CDR3 sequence: CSLGGGETQYF. For the CDR3, the DNA is TGCAGTCTGGGGGGTGGGGAGACCCAGTACTTC.

V gene TRBV5-5 combines with J gene TRBJ2-1, with 8 bases identical to TRBD1. Germline CDR1 reads SGHKS; CDR2 reads YYEKEE (reference sequence). The CDR3 is 15 residues long. With 2 bases clipped from V and 3 bases from J, the junction kept 4 bases outside the gene matches. The CDR3 loop reads CASSFPGTGYNEQFF. For the CDR3, the DNA is TGTGCCAGCAGCTTCCCCGGGACAGGCTACAATGAGCAGTTCTTC.

The chain couples TRBV11-2 to TRBJ2-1; a weak D match, TRBD1 (6 bases). The CDR3 is 16 amino acids. V was pared by 1 base and J by 4 bases, with 14 bases between. The germline V gene has CDR1 SGHAT and CDR2 FQNNGV. The CDR3 nucleotides read TGTGCCAGCAGCTTAGTCTACAGGGTGGGATACAATGAGCAGTTCTTC. Amino acids: CASSLVYRVGYNEQFF.

The chain has TRBV27 and TRBJ2-6, with D uncertain. The CDR3 runs to 16 residues. The germline V gene encodes CDR1 MNHEY and CDR2 SMNVEV (reference sequence). Trimming shortened V by 5 bases and J by 0 bases, and 11 bases separated the two germline ends. This chain's CDR3 is CASSTLGFSGANVLTF. In DNA, the CDR3 is TGTGCCAGCAGTACGCTTGGGTTCTCTGGGGCCAACGTCCTGACTTTC.

The sample holds a few counts of this clonotype. A read error may account for a junction end that differs from germline. This chain connects TRBV7-9 to TRBJ2-7; D is ambiguous. This CDR3 is built from 14 residues. Germline V CDR1 and CDR2: SEHNR, FQNEAQ (reference sequence). CDR3 sequence: CASTPGDLSYEQYF. DNA of the CDR3: TGTGCCAGCACCCCCGGCGACCTCTCCTATGAGCAGTACTTC.

This clonotype was seen only once. This chain links TRBV30 with TRBJ1-1; 7 nucleotides agree with TRBD1. Trimming at V came to 5 bases and at J to 5 bases, leaving 5 bases not matched to a gene. This CDR3 region has 12 residues. Per germline, CDR1 GTSNPN and CDR2 SVGIG (reference sequence). This CDR3 is CAWGTARTEAFF. CDR3 DNA sequence: TGTGCCTGGGGGACAGCCAGGACTGAAGCTTTCTTT.

This sequence joins TRBV27 and TRBJ2-1; D is ambiguous. The V gene's germline CDR1 is MNHEY and CDR2 SMNVEV (reference sequence). With 5 bases removed from V and 0 bases from J, the gap between germline ends came to 8 bases. This CDR3 comprises 14 residues. CDR3 sequence (DNA): TGTGCCAGCAGTCCCCTGAGCTCCTACAATGAGCAGTTCTTC. This encodes CASSPLSSYNEQFF.

The CDR3: CSVTGGSDPYEQYF. In nucleotides, the CDR3 is TGCAGCGTGACGGGCGGGTCGGACCCCTACGAGCAGTACTTC. The rearrangement joins TRBV29-1 to TRBJ2-7, with D possibly TRBD2 on 5 matching bases. The CDR3 extends over 14 amino acids. Trimming left V 6 bases short and J 2 bases short, with 17 bases between. The V gene's germline CDR1 is SQVTM and CDR2 ANQGSEA.

V usage is TRBV5-1 and J usage is TRBJ1-4; 9 nucleotides line up with TRBD1. The CDR3 is made up of 14 amino acids. V lost 7 bases, J lost 6 bases, and 7 bases stayed unmatched. Germline loops: CDR1 SGHRS, CDR2 YFSETQ. DNA of the CDR3: TGCGCCAGCTTTGACAGGGGGATGGATGAAAAACTGTTTTTT. It encodes CASFDRGMDEKLFF.

The chain joins TRBV4-1 to TRBJ1-5; D gene ambiguous. V dropped 4 bases and J dropped 4 bases, with 11 bases sitting between them. Germline CDR1 reads MGHRA; CDR2 reads YSYEKL. The CDR3 covers 14 residues. The DNA for the CDR3 is TGCGCCAGCAGCCCCACCCGGCCGAATCAGCCCCAGCATTTT. Amino acid sequence: CASSPTRPNQPQHF.

V is TRBV4-1 and J is TRBJ1-1; 7 bases line up with TRBD1. Germline values: CDR1 MGHRA, CDR2 YSYEKL. V lost 4 bases and J lost 0; bases outside the gene matches: 11. The CDR3 has 17 amino acids. The CDR3 DNA reads TGCGCCAGCAGCCCAGGGGGGCCGAGGGAGATGAACACTGAAGCTTTCTTT. Encoded protein: CASSPGGPREMNTEAFF.

This rearrangement joins TRBV7-8 to TRBJ1-5; D call uncertain. The CDR3 totals 18 residues. In germline, CDR1 is SGHVS, CDR2 FQNEAQ. V was pared by 5 bases and J by 7 bases, with 27 bases between. In DNA, the CDR3 is TGTGCCAGCAGCGAACTTAGAAGGACCGCCGAGAGTAAACAGCCCCAGCATTTT. Its translation: CASSELRRTAESKQPQHF.

This clonotype appeared once. The chain couples TRBV2 to TRBJ1-4; no definite D call. Germline V gene data show CDR1 as SNHLY and CDR2 as FYNNEI. Deletions cut 8 bases from V and 6 bases from J, with 22 bases between. The CDR3 runs 16 residues. The CDR3 loop is CASGFSEGSIDEKLFF. For the CDR3, the DNA is TGTGCCAGCGGATTCTCAGAGGGTTCTATTGATGAAAAACTGTTTTTT. Supplemented by reference TRBV2 and TRBJ1-4, the full variable domain reads EPEVTQTPSHQVTQMGQEVILRCVPISNHLYFYWYRQILGQKVEFLVSFYNNEISEKSEIFDDQFSVERPDGSNFTLKIRSTKLEDSAMYFCASGFSEGSIDEKLFFGSGTQLSVL.

This clonotype was detected only once. Compared with germline, one end of the junction differs, possibly owing to a read error. V is TRBV29-1 and J is TRBJ2-5, with a possible D match to TRBD1 (6 bases). Germline lookup yields CDR1 SQVTM and CDR2 ANQGSEA. CDR3 length: 13 residues. CDR3 DNA: TGCAGCGTACTACTAGGAGCAGGGGAGACCCAGTGCTTC. Its protein is CSVLLGAGETQCF.

This clonotype was recorded only once. The rearrangement links TRBV7-9 to TRBJ2-1; tentatively, D is TRBD2 (6 bases). From germline, CDR1 is SEHNR and CDR2 FQNEAQ (reference sequence). The V gene lost 1 base and the J gene lost 5 bases, with 15 bases spanning the gap. CDR3 size: 16 residues. CDR3 region: CASSLEHGRDDNEQFF. The CDR3 coding sequence is TGTGCCAGCAGCTTAGAACACGGGAGAGACGACAATGAGCAGTTCTTC.

The rearrangement uses TRBV5-1 and TRBJ2-3; D possibly corresponds to TRBD2 (6 bases). CDR1 SGHRS and CDR2 YFSETQ come from the germline V gene. The CDR3 totals 18 residues. Trimming shortened V by 4 bases and J by 1 base, and 22 bases separated the two germline ends. As DNA, the CDR3 is TGCGCCAGCAGCCCAGAACTTACCGGGACTTTCCGCACAGATACGCAGTATTTT. The encoded protein is CASSPELTGTFRTDTQYF.